The clone carrying this TCR beta chain occurred a few times. As yet, its antigen is unknown. Time point given: sample taken at primary tumor resection. There were roughly 78 donors, all of them untreated patients with early-stage non-small cell lung cancer. The input material, whole RNA from tumor, nontumor lung or frozen PBMC, was sequenced unsorted. The data are from a study of spatial heterogeneity in lung cancer. Study information: Detection consistently yielded more beta chains than alpha chains. Study results and caveats: As ubiquitous and regional nonsynonymous mutations varied, counts of ubiquitous and regional expanded TCRs tracked them, respectively. In tumors, expanded intratumoral alpha and beta TCR counts tracked mutation counts.

V lost 2 bases to trimming and J lost 4 bases; unmatched junction nucleotides: 4. Germline V gene data show CDR1 as SGHRS and CDR2 as YFSETQ. This CDR3 has 14 amino acids. TCRdb re-derived calls from the 5' RACE reads in MiXCR, one entry per CDR3 protein. The sample lists some 100,000 distinct CDR3 sequences, 4.4% occurring once. The origin of this receptor is a male donor with early-stage non-small cell lung cancer. The chain recombines TRBV5-1 with TRBJ1-1; the match to TRBD1 covers 8 bases. The sequenced sample was lung tumor tissue, obtained at surgery. CDR3 protein: CASSLVTGGTEAFF. The CDR3 DNA is TGCGCCAGCAGCTTAGTAACAGGGGGCACTGAAGCTTTCTTT. The whole variable domain, filled in from reference TRBV5-1 and TRBJ1-1, reads KAGVTQTPRYLIKTRGQQVTLSCSPISGHRSVSWYQQTPGQGLQFLFEYFSETQRNKGNFPGRFSGRQFSNSRSEMNVSTLELGDSALYLCASSLVTGGTEAFFGQGTRLTVV.